The sequence of this TCR beta chain was determined in a study of STAT5B mutations in CD4+ large granular lymphocyte leukemia. The protocol was immunoSEQ multiplex PCR, while the TCRdb copy is restricted to in-frame clones and leaves out a portion. The sample consists of tens of thousands of clones, 70% to 80% of them appearing once. Trimming removed 7 bases from V and 2 bases from J, with 15 bases in between. Germline CDR1 and CDR2: ENHRY and SYGVKD. The CDR3 is 14 amino acids. Healthy controls were blood donor buffy coats. The chain joins TRBV10-3 to TRBJ2-7; no reliable D call. Sequencing used CD4+ T cells from blood buffy coats. The TCR originated in a human donor in good health. The CDR3 DNA sequence: TGTGCCATCACCAGCCCTTCCCGGGCCTACGAGCAGTACTTC. Residues: CAITSPSRAYEQYF.